A single sample gave rise to the 9 T cell receptor beta chains below, sequenced in a study of radiotherapy plus CTLA-4 blockade in lung cancer. Assay: immunoSEQ multiplex PCR; the TCRdb copy retains only in-frame clones and omits some. The table has roughly 120,000 clones, about four fifths seen once; the top ten hold 5.2%. Here the sequenced sample was peripheral blood, taken from a patient treated with radiotherapy plus ipilimumab. The receptors were gathered from a human donor with non-small cell lung cancer who had a partial response to radiotherapy plus ipilimumab.

This chain uses TRBV5-4 with TRBJ1-5; D not certain. Between the trimmed V and J ends, which lost 8 bases and 0 bases, there was a span of 6 bases. Germline CDR1 reads SGHNT; CDR2 reads YYREEE (reference sequence). The CDR3 length is 12 residues. The CDR3 loop is CARRRSNQPQHF. DNA for the CDR3: TGTGCCAGGCGGCGTAGCAATCAGCCCCAGCATTTT.

The gene calls are TRBV28 and TRBJ2-1, with 7 bases lining up with TRBD2. With 4 bases clipped from V and 4 bases from J, the junction kept 10 bases outside the gene matches. Germline CDR1 reads MDHEN; CDR2 reads SYDVKM. CDR3 size: 16 residues. The chain's CDR3 is CASSSLGSGVYNEQFF. The CDR3 bases are TGTGCCAGCAGTTCCCTCGGGAGCGGGGTATACAATGAGCAGTTCTTC.

The V and J genes are TRBV15 and TRBJ2-7, with 7 bases lining up with TRBD1. The V and J ends lost 4 bases and 3 bases, in that order; junction bases with no gene match: 12. The CDR3 covers 16 residues. Germline lookup yields CDR1 LNHNV and CDR2 YYDKDF (reference sequence). Here the CDR3 DNA reads TGTGCCACCAGCAAAGAGGTTGGAAGGGGGCTCTACGAGCAGTACTTC. Residues: CATSKEVGRGLYEQYF.

This chain uses TRBV9 with TRBJ2-1; D is possibly TRBD2 (5 bases). This CDR3 is built from 13 residues. V dropped 3 bases and J dropped 6 bases, with 10 bases sitting between them. Germline V gene lookup returns CDR1 SGDLS and CDR2 YYNGEE. This CDR3 is CASSERSRNEQFF. As DNA, the CDR3 is TGTGCCAGCAGCGAGCGGTCCCGCAATGAGCAGTTCTTC.

The chain recombines TRBV4-3 with TRBJ1-5, with D tentatively TRBD1 (6 bases). Trimming left V 3 bases short and J 3 bases short, with 15 bases between. The CDR3 contains 16 residues. Germline V lookup: CDR1 LGHNA, CDR2 YSLEER. Here the CDR3 reads CASSQGSTGYNQPQHF. The CDR3 DNA reads TGCGCCAGCAGCCAGGGATCTACAGGGTACAATCAGCCCCAGCATTTT.

CDR3 nucleotides: TGTGCCACGAGGACAGTCTCCATGAACACTGAAGCTTTCTTT. Its protein is CATRTVSMNTEAFF. J is TRBJ1-1 and V is TRBV6-6, with D perhaps matching TRBD1 (6 bases). The CDR3 is 14 amino acids. V lost 10 bases, J lost 0 bases, and 15 bases lay in between. In germline, CDR1 is MNHNY, CDR2 SVGAGI (reference sequence).

V usage is TRBV6-5 and J usage is TRBJ1-5; a possible D gene is TRBD1 (5 bases). V shed 2 bases and J shed 4 bases, with 12 bases lying between them. The CDR3 totals 15 residues. Germline CDR1 reads MNHEY; CDR2 reads SVGAGI. The CDR3 loop reads CASSYGRGSNQPQHF. The CDR3 DNA sequence: TGTGCCAGCAGTTACGGACGGGGGTCAAATCAGCCCCAGCATTTT.

The rearrangement links TRBV30 to TRBJ2-1, with TRBD1 matching 11 bases. The CDR3 spans 14 residues. V dropped 4 bases and J dropped 8; count of bases not matched to a gene: 7. Germline V gene sequence: CDR1 GTSNPN, CDR2 SVGIG (reference sequence). The CDR3 DNA follows: TGTGCCTGGAATGCCCGGGGACAGGGGGATGAGCAGTTCTTC. Translating gives CAWNARGQGDEQFF.

The chain recombines TRBV18 with TRBJ2-3, with 15 bases fitting TRBD2. The ends lost 3 bases at V and 0 bases at J; junction bases unmatched: 4. The CDR3 is 18 residues long. The germline V gene encodes CDR1 KGHSH and CDR2 LQKENI. For the CDR3, the DNA is TGTGCCAGCTCACCCCGGACTAGCGGGAGGGTAAGCACAGATACGCAGTATTTT. Residues: CASSPRTSGRVSTDTQYF.